This T cell receptor beta chain was obtained from a study of T cell repertoires in cytomegalovirus infection. Study information: Use of recently identified HLA-C-restricted and well-studied HLA-B-restricted CMV epitopes was part of the study. Signatures in public TCR beta sequences pointed to both CMV infection and matching HLA type. Study conclusions and caveats: Accumulated public TCR beta family frequency recognized individuals carrying CMV together with the relevant HLA. The study found HLA-C-restricted CMV-specific TCR beta clonotypes dominating the ex vivo response.

This clonotype appeared many times. The antigen is not known. CDR1 and CDR2 (germline): SGHVS, FQNEAQ. This CDR3 contains 16 residues. V lost 4 bases, J lost 8 bases, and 21 bases lay in between. One entry per CDR3 protein, called by TCRdb with MiXCR from the reads. This sample carries 110,000 to 150,000 distinct CDR3 sequences, approximately 30% of them seen once, and the ten largest clones take about 56%. This chain links TRBV7-8 with TRBJ1-5, with TRBD1 as a possible D gene (5 bases). This receptor was identified in a human donor in good health (CMV status not recorded). Some clones in this sample may be carry-over from other donors' samples. The sequences come from CD8+ T cells from cultured PBMCs, collected from culture after CMV antigen stimulation. The DNA for the CDR3 is TGTGCCAGCAGCTCCTTAGGTCCAGGGACCTTAGAGCCCCAGCATTTT. This gives the protein CASSSLGPGTLEPQHF.